This T cell receptor beta chain derives from a study of neurological immune-mediated disorders. Deletions cut 4 bases from V and 5 bases from J, with 21 bases between. The CDR3 length is 15 residues. In germline, CDR1 is DFQATT, CDR2 SNEGSKA (reference sequence). Each CDR3 protein is one row after TCRdb ran MiXCR on the 5' RACE reads. The sample consists of some 20,000 distinct CDR3 sequences, 27% of them appearing once. This clonotype was observed a few times. The material sequenced was PBMCs. The V call is TRBV20-1, the J call TRBJ2-7, with TRBD2 as a possible D gene (5 bases). The clonotype originates from a man aged 50 to 60 with HTLV-1-associated myelopathy (HAM/TSP). As DNA, the CDR3 is TGCAGTGCTAACCACCTTGTTGGCAGGAGGCACGAGCAGTACTTC. Amino acid sequence: CSANHLVGRRHEQYF.